This TCR beta chain is from a study of T cells after yellow fever vaccination. Using its own MiXCR run on the 5' RACE reads, TCRdb lists one record per CDR3 protein. The table lists a few hundred thousand distinct CDR3 sequences, about 7% of them singletons. With 4 bases removed from V and 0 bases from J, the gap between germline ends came to 10 bases. Germline CDR1 SGHVS, CDR2 FNYEAQ. The CDR3 consists of 15 residues. Sequencing used CD4+ T cells sorted from PBMCs, obtained 15 days after the yellow fever booster vaccination. The J gene is TRBJ2-1, the V gene TRBV7-6; no reliable D call. The receptor's source is a man aged 25-45 years who received the YFV17D yellow fever vaccine. This CDR3 reads CASSSSPSSYNEQFF. In DNA, the CDR3 is TGTGCCAGCAGCTCCTCTCCTAGCTCCTACAATGAGCAGTTCTTC.